The entry that follows covers one T cell receptor (beta chain) sequence. Its antigen is currently unknown. This sample was taken from a study of OX40 agonist ivuxolimab in advanced cancers. On the study more broadly: Ivuxolimab, an antibody acting as an agonist of OX40 (CD134), was used to treat patients. Hepatocellular carcinoma, melanoma, renal cell or head and neck cancer affected the dose-escalation patients. General study results and limits: Blood T cells, both CD4+ and CD8+, expanded clonally by week 6 at 0.1 to 3.0 mg/kg.

The CDR3 covers 14 residues. After removal of 3 bases from V and 3 bases from J, the junction contained 2 bases not matched to a gene. Per the germline V gene, CDR1 is ENHRY and CDR2 is SYGVKD. This table comes from immunoSEQ multiplex PCR, and its TCRdb copy is limited to in-frame clones, with some not included. The profile shows 70,000 or so clones, around 90% of them singletons. The sequencing here drew on CD4+ or CD8+ T cells sorted from blood, taken in a trial of the OX40 agonist ivuxolimab. This receptor was identified in an adult with an advanced solid tumor such as melanoma, head and neck, liver or kidney cancer. The chain links TRBV10-3 to TRBJ2-7; 10 positions match TRBD1. The CDR3 loop is CAISDRTGGYEQYF. CDR3 sequence (DNA): TGTGCCATCAGTGATAGGACAGGGGGCTACGAGCAGTACTTC.